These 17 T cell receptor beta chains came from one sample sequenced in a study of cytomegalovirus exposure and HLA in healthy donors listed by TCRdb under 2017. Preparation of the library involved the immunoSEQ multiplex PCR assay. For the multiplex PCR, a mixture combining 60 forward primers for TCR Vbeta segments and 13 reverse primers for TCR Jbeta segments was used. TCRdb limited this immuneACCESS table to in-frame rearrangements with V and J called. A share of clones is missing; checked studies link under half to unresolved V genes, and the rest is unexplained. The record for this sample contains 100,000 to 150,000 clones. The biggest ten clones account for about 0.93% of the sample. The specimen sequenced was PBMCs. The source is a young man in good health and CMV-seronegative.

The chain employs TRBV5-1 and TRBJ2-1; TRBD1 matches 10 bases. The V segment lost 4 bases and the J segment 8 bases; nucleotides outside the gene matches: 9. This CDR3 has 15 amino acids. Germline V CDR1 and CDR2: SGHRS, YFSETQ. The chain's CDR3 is CASSRGTGEFYEQFF. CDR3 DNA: TGCGCCAGCAGCCGCGGGACAGGGGAGTTCTATGAGCAGTTCTTC. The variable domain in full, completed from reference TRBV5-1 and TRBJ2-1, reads KAGVTQTPRYLIKTRGQQVTLSCSPISGHRSVSWYQQTPGQGLQFLFEYFSETQRNKGNFPGRFSGRQFSNSRSEMNVSTLELGDSALYLCASSRGTGEFYEQFFGPGTRLTVL.

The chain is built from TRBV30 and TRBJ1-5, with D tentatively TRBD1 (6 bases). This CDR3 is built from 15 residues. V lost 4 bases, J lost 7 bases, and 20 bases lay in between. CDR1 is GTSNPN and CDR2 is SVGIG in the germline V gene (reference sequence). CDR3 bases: TGTGCCTGGACCCCGGGGGGCGGGGGTCTACAGCCCCAGCATTTT. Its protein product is CAWTPGGGGLQPQHF.

CDR3 DNA sequence: TGCGCCAGCAGCTTGGCCATTTTAGGACAGATGAACACTGAAGCTTTCTTT. This codes for CASSLAILGQMNTEAFF. V is TRBV5-1 and J is TRBJ1-1; possibly TRBD1 for D (6 bases). V was shortened by 0 bases and J by 0 bases, with 15 bases between the two germline ends. CDR1 is SGHRS and CDR2 is YFSETQ in the germline V gene. This CDR3 has 17 residues.

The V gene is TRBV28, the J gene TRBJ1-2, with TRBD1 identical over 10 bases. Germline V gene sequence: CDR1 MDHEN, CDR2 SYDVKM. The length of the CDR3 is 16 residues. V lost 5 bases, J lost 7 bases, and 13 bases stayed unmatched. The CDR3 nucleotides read TGTGCCAGCAGTCCACTTCCGGGACAGGGGATTGGTGGCTACACCTTC. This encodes CASSPLPGQGIGGYTF.

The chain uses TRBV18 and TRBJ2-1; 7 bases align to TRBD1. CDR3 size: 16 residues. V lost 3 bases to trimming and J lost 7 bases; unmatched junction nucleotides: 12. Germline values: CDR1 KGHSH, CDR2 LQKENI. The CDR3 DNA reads TGTGCCAGCTCACCGAACAGACAGGGTGGTGGTAATGAGCAGTTCTTC. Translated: CASSPNRQGGGNEQFF. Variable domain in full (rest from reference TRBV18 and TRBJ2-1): NAGVMQNPRHLVRRRGQEARLRCSPMKGHSHVYWYRQLPEEGLKFMVYLQKENIIDESGMPKERFSAEFPKEGPSILRIQQVVRGDSAAYFCASSPNRQGGGNEQFFGPGTRLTVL.

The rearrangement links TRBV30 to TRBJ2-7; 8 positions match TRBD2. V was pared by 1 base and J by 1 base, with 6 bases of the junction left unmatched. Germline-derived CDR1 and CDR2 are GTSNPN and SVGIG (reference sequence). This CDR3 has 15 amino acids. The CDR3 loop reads CAWSDIAGPSYEQYF. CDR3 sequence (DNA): TGTGCCTGGAGTGATATAGCGGGGCCGTCCTACGAGCAGTACTTC. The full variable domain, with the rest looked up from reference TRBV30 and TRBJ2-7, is SQTIHQWPATLVQPVGSPLSLECTVEGTSNPNLYWYRQAAGRGLQLLFYSVGIGQISSEVPQNLSASRPQDRQFILSSKKLLLSDSGFYLCAWSDIAGPSYEQYFGPGTRLTVT.

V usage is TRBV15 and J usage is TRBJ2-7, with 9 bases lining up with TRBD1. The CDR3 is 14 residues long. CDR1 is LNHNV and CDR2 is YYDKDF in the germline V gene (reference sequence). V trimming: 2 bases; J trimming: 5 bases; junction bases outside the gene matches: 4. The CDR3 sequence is CATSRQQGADEQYF. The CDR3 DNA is TGTGCCACCAGCAGACAACAGGGGGCCGACGAGCAGTACTTC. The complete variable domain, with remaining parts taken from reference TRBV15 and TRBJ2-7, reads DAMVIQNPRYQVTQFGKPVTLSCSQTLNHNVMYWYQQKSSQAPKLLFHYYDKDFNNEADTPDNFQSRRPNTSFCFLDIRSPGLGDTAMYLCATSRQQGADEQYFGPGTRLTVT.

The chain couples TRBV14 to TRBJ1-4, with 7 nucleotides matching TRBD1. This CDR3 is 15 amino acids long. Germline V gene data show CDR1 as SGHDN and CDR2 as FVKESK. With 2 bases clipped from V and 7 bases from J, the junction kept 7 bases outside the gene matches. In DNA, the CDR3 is TGTGCCAGCAGCCAATATAAGGGGGCGCCTGAAAAACTGTTTTTT. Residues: CASSQYKGAPEKLFF.

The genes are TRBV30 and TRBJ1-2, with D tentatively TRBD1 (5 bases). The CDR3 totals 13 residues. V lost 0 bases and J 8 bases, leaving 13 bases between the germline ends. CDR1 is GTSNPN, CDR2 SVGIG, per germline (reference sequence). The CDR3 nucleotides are TGTGCCTGGAGTGTGGGGCTAAACGGGGGCTACACCTTC. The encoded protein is CAWSVGLNGGYTF.

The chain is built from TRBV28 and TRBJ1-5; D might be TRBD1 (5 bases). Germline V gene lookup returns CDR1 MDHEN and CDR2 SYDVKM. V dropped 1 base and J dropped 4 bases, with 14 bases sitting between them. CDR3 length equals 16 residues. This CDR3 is CASSLYVGQGNQPQHF. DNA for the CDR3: TGTGCCAGCAGTTTATATGTCGGGCAGGGAAATCAGCCCCAGCATTTT. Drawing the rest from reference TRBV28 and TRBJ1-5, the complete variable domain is DVKVTQSSRYLVKRTGEKVFLECVQDMDHENMFWYRQDPGLGLRLIYFSYDVKMKEKGDIPEGYSVSREKKERFSLILESASTNQTSMYLCASSLYVGQGNQPQHFGDGTRLSIL.

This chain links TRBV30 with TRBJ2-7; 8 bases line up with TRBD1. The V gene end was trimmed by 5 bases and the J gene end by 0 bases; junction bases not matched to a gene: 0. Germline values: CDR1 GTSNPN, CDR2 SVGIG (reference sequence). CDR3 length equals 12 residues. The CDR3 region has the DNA TGTGCCTGGGACAGGGGCTCCTACGAGCAGTACTTC. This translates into CAWDRGSYEQYF.

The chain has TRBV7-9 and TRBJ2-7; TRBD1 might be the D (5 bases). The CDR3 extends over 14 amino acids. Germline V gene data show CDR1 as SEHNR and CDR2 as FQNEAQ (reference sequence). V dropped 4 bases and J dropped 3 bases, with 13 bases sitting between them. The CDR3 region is CASSSVGVNYEQYF. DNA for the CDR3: TGTGCCAGCAGCTCAGTAGGGGTAAACTACGAGCAGTACTTC.

The CDR3 sequence is CASSYSTTYEQYF. The CDR3 DNA is TGTGCCAGCAGTTACTCGACAACCTACGAGCAGTACTTC. The V gene is TRBV6-5, the J gene TRBJ2-7; D call uncertain. Per the germline V gene, CDR1 is MNHEY and CDR2 is SVGAGI. Trimming cost V 0 bases and J 2 bases, with 5 bases left between them. The CDR3 runs 13 residues.

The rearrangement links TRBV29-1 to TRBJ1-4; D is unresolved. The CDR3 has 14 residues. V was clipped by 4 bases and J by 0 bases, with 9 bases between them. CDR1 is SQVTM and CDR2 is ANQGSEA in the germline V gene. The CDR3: CSVAQIATNEKLFF. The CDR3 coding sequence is TGCAGCGTTGCCCAGATTGCAACTAATGAAAAACTGTTTTTT.

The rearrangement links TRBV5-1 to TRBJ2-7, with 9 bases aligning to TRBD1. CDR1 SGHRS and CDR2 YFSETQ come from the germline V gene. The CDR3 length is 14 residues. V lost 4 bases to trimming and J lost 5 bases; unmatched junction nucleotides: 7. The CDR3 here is CASSGGQGEDEQYF. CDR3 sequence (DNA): TGCGCCAGCAGCGGGGGACAGGGTGAGGACGAGCAGTACTTC.

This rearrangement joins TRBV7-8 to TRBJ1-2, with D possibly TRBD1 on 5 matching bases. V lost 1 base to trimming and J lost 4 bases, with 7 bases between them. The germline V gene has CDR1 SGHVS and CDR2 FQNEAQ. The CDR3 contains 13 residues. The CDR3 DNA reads TGTGCCAGCAGCTTAGGGACACTCTATGGCTACACCTTC. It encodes CASSLGTLYGYTF. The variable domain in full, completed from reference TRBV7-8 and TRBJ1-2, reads GAGVSQSPRYKVAKRGQDVALRCDPISGHVSLFWYQQALGQGPEFLTYFQNEAQLDKSGLPSDRFFAERPEGSVSTLKIQRTQQEDSAVYLCASSLGTLYGYTFGSGTRLTVV.

The CDR3 reads CASSISGGTYNEQFF. CDR3 nucleotide sequence: TGTGCCAGTAGTATCTCCGGAGGGACCTACAATGAGCAGTTCTTC. The gene calls are TRBV19 and TRBJ2-1; a possible D gene is TRBD2 (6 bases). Germline CDR1 reads LNHDA; CDR2 reads SQIVND (reference sequence). The CDR3 is 15 residues long. Trimming shortened V by 3 bases and J by 2 bases, and 11 bases separated the two germline ends. Drawing the rest from reference TRBV19 and TRBJ2-1, the complete variable domain is DGGITQSPKYLFRKEGQNVTLSCEQNLNHDAMYWYRQDPGQGLRLIYYSQIVNDFQKGDIAEGYSVSREKKESFPLTVTSAQKNPTAFYLCASSISGGTYNEQFFGPGTRLTVL.